This TCR beta chain was sequenced during a study of T cell responses to AZD1222 COVID-19 vaccine. This CDR3 has 15 amino acids. Germline V CDR1 and CDR2: SGHTA, FQGTGA. V dropped 5 bases and J dropped 2; count of bases not matched to a gene: 8. Repertoires were generated with immunoSEQ multiplex PCR, while TCRdb's copy carries only in-frame clones and drops some. The sample contains approximately 220,000 clones, about 93% of which appear only once. The receptor was isolated from an adult in good health. The material sequenced was peripheral blood, taken on day 0 of MenACWY control vaccination. V and J are TRBV7-3 and TRBJ2-7, with 8 positions matching TRBD2. This CDR3 reads CASSTQPGGAYEQYF. The DNA of the CDR3 is TGTGCCAGCAGCACCCAACCGGGGGGGGCCTACGAGCAGTACTTC.